The T cell receptor beta chain described here comes from a study of blood T cell repertoires in COVID-19 (dated by TCRdb to between 2020 and 2021). With respect to the entire study: Collaborator samples came from the United States, Italy and Spain and covered acute and convalescent phases of COVID-19. The material from the prospective study consisted of cDNA or gDNA derived from T cells, B-cell-depleted T cells, or PBMCs. The dataset comprised deeply sampled blood TCRbeta repertoires from subjects exposed to, actively infected with, or recovered from COVID-19. The repertoires were made available in a free public database intended to serve as a resource for research on the immune response to SARS-CoV-2. The samples were drawn from two sources: the first 160 participants of the ongoing ImmuneRACE study, and fewer than 1,500 subjects contributed by 6 global collaborators. A de-identified subject ID, COVID-19 status, age in years and sex were almost always included in the sample metadata. Where available, HLA class I and class II types were obtained from metadata supplied by the sample provider rather than from assay-based typing. Here is what the overall study found, with its caveats: The quantity of clinical and demographic metadata differed by source and by participant and was supplied without curation.

A word on this clone: No cognate antigen has been identified for it. Base qualities are not provided; no much larger clone lies one nucleotide away.

Each collaborating institution followed its own protocols to collect whole blood in K2EDTA tubes. For TCRbeta analysis, collaborators shipped samples in one of three forms: frozen whole blood, isolated PBMCs, or DNA extracted from either of those sample types. The germline V gene specifies LGHNA as CDR1 and YSLEER as CDR2. Including the terminal cysteine and phenylalanine, the CDR3 comprises 13 residues. The retained sequence is limited to the CDR3, 39 bases, with the frame set at the first base. The V end loses 1 base and the J end loses 13 bases, and a stretch of 14 bases separates them. TCRbeta CDR3 regions were amplified from genomic DNA using the immunoSEQ Assay, a bias-controlled multiplex PCR. On the study's bioinformatics: The number of nucleated cells in each sample was estimated by amplification of reference gene primers within the assay. Sequence reads were collapsed and filtered to measure the absolute abundance of every unique TCRbeta CDR3 rearrangement. For each sample, productive Simpson clonality was calculated as the square root of Simpson's diversity index over productive rearrangements. Drawn from immuneACCESS, this table holds only the in-frame rearrangements with V and J called that TCRdb kept. Clones are partly lost; checked studies trace under half to an unresolved V gene and leave the rest unexplained. V and J calls and clone size are as listed in that table; D and trimming were resolved from the DNA. The sample table shows just under 30,000 clones, and around 89% are seen once. Together, the top ten hold more than 9% of the sample.

The clonotype comes from a human donor in a cohort sampled during active COVID-19. Sequencing was carried out using peripheral blood. The sequence joins TRBV4-3 to TRBJ1-5, and the D gene may be TRBD1, 6 bases matching. The encoded CDR3 is CASSQGEGGIQHF. The sequence in DNA is TGCGCCAGCAGCCAAGGGGAGGGGGGGATTCAGCATTTT.